Described below is a single T cell receptor (beta chain) sequence and its context. The CDR3 is 14 amino acids. V lost 3 bases and J lost 8, with 16 bases in between. Germline V gives CDR1 SEHNR, CDR2 FQNEAQ (reference sequence). Clones were read by immunoSEQ multiplex PCR, and TCRdb kept only the in-frame ones, dropping some. The data hold about 120,000 clones, with roughly 92% observed a single time. This record comes from a study of T cell responses to AZD1222 COVID-19 vaccine. The sequenced sample was peripheral blood, obtained on day 0 of AZD1222 vaccination. This TCR was recovered from an adult in good health. The V gene is TRBV7-9, the J gene TRBJ1-2, with D possibly matching TRBD1 (6 bases). The CDR3 DNA reads TGTGCCAGCAGCTTTGAGGGGGAGGCGAGAGGCTACACCTTC. It translates to CASSFEGEARGYTF.